This T cell receptor beta chain was obtained from a study of CD8 T cells in ankylosing spondylitis. Study outcomes and limitations: Reportedly, significant enrichment of disease-linked clones occurred in matched ankylosing spondylitis synovial fluid.

The CDR3 totals 15 residues. Germline CDR1 is MDHEN and CDR2 is SYDVKM. Trimming at V came to 6 bases and at J to 6 bases, leaving 9 bases not matched to a gene. TCRdb redid the calling of the 5' RACE reads with MiXCR, one entry per CDR3 protein. The sample yields tens of thousands of distinct CDR3 sequences, about 15% seen once. As concerns this clonotype: Antigen specificity is unknown.

This receptor was identified in a male donor with ankylosing spondylitis or in good health (not recorded which). Sequenced material: blood. V gene TRBV28 combines with J gene TRBJ1-1, with 11 bases matching TRBD1. The CDR3: CASRPGQGVLAEAFF. The CDR3, as DNA: TGTGCCAGCAGACCGGGACAGGGGGTCTTGGCTGAAGCTTTCTTT.